These 28 T cell receptor beta chains were all obtained from the same sample, sequenced in a study of blood T cell repertoires in COVID-19. TCRdb's copy holds only in-frame clones and misses some; the assay was immunoSEQ multiplex PCR. The sample has fewer than 450,000 clones, about 90% seen once. Sequenced material: PBMCs or T cells enriched from blood (not recorded which). The receptors come from a woman in her twenties or thirties who had recovered from COVID-19.

This clone was observed once. The chain is built from TRBV10-3 and TRBJ2-3; 9 bases match TRBD2. The CDR3 has 15 amino acids. Per germline, CDR1 ENHRY and CDR2 SYGVKD. J was trimmed by 5 bases and V by 2 bases; bases with no gene match: 5. The CDR3 region is CAISETGLARDTQYF. The CDR3 nucleotides are TGTGCCATCAGTGAGACGGGACTAGCAAGAGATACGCAGTATTTT.

The chain is built from TRBV7-2 and TRBJ1-6; a possible D gene is TRBD1 (6 bases). The CDR3 consists of 16 residues. Germline V gene data show CDR1 as SGHTA and CDR2 as FQGNSA. V was clipped by 3 bases and J by 7 bases, with 16 bases between them. The CDR3 region has the DNA TGTGCCAGCAGCTTTTTTCCAACAGGGCCGAATTCACCCCTCCACTTT. Translation gives CASSFFPTGPNSPLHF.

The rearrangement joins TRBV11-2 to TRBJ2-1; the match to TRBD2 covers 10 bases. Germline loops: CDR1 SGHAT, CDR2 FQNNGV. Trimming cost V 4 bases and J 6 bases; bases outside gene matches: 9. CDR3 length: 16 residues. CDR3 DNA: TGTGCCAGCAGCTCTCTAGGGACTAGCGTGGCCAATGAGCAGTTCTTC. It codes for CASSSLGTSVANEQFF.

The genes are TRBV5-4 and TRBJ2-7; possibly TRBD2 for D (5 bases). Germline assignment: CDR1 SGHNT and CDR2 YYREEE (reference sequence). The CDR3 is 14 residues long. The germline V and J ends were trimmed by 4 bases and 3 bases, with 14 bases remaining between them. CDR3 sequence: CASSVSLAGYEQYF. CDR3 DNA: TGTGCCAGCAGCGTTTCACTCGCGGGCTACGAGCAGTACTTC.

The chain employs TRBV5-1 and TRBJ1-2; maybe TRBD1 (5 bases). Germline CDR1 SGHRS, CDR2 YFSETQ. Trimming cost V 4 bases and J 8 bases, with 12 bases left between them. This CDR3 has 12 residues. As DNA, the CDR3 is TGCGCCAGCAGCCCCCGGGCAGGGGGCTACACCTTC. This sequence encodes CASSPRAGGYTF.

The chain's CDR3 is CASSFGQVGKNIQYF. The CDR3 region has the DNA TGTGCCAGCAGTTTCGGACAGGTCGGCAAAAACATTCAGTACTTC. This rearrangement joins TRBV6-2 or TRBV6-3 to TRBJ2-4, with 7 bases that match TRBD1. The V segment lost 4 bases and the J segment 3 bases; nucleotides outside the gene matches: 6. Germline assignment: CDR1 MNHEY and CDR2 SVGEGT. CDR3 length: 15 amino acids.

This clone was observed a single time. The V and J genes are TRBV5-1 and TRBJ2-5; possibly TRBD1 for D (6 bases). Looked up from germline, CDR1 is SGHRS and CDR2 is YFSETQ. Between the trimmed V and J ends, which lost 0 bases and 2 bases, there was a span of 11 bases. The CDR3 totals 15 residues. The CDR3 nucleotides are TGCGCCAGCAGCTTGGCGCGCAGGGGACAAGAGACCCAGTACTTC. Its translation is CASSLARRGQETQYF.

This clone was counted a single time. The chain combines TRBV28 with TRBJ1-4; 7 bases fit TRBD1. The V gene's germline CDR1 is MDHEN and CDR2 SYDVKM. The CDR3 spans 15 residues. Trimming cost V 6 bases and J 8 bases; bases outside gene matches: 12. CDR3 loop: CASSPNQGGSEKLFF. CDR3 nucleotide sequence: TGTGCCAGCAGCCCGAACCAGGGGGGCAGCGAAAAACTGTTTTTT.

The chain carries TRBV5-1 and TRBJ2-1; 7 nucleotides match TRBD1. Germline V gene sequence: CDR1 SGHRS, CDR2 YFSETQ. This CDR3 has 15 amino acids. With V trimmed by 1 base and J by 5 bases, 6 bases remained unmatched. The CDR3 is CASSLIPGQNNEQFF. The CDR3 DNA is TGCGCCAGCAGCTTGATCCCGGGACAGAACAATGAGCAGTTCTTC.

In nucleotides, the CDR3 is TGCGCCAGCAGCCAAGTCGATTCCGGGACAGGGGCTTCGGAGACCCAGTACTTC. This sequence encodes CASSQVDSGTGASETQYF. V usage is TRBV4-1 and J usage is TRBJ2-5; 10 bases map to TRBD1. V shed 1 base, J shed 5 bases, and the junction held 13 bases outside the gene matches. CDR3 length: 18 amino acids. Germline V gives CDR1 MGHRA, CDR2 YSYEKL.

This chain connects TRBV11-2 to TRBJ2-5; 10 nucleotides match TRBD1. CDR1 and CDR2 from the germline V gene are SGHAT and FQNNGV. V trimming: 4 bases; J trimming: 5 bases; junction bases outside the gene matches: 10. This CDR3 spans 16 amino acids. CDR3 bases: TGTGCCAGCAGCTATCCGGGACAGGGGACGATGGAGACCCAGTACTTC. Translating it yields CASSYPGQGTMETQYF.

This clone was detected only once. The chain employs TRBV28 and TRBJ2-1; 11 bases match TRBD2. Germline V gene data show CDR1 as MDHEN and CDR2 as SYDVKM. With V trimmed by 2 bases and J by 9 bases, 18 bases remained unmatched. This CDR3 contains 19 residues. Written as DNA, the CDR3 is TGTGCCAGCAGTTTACAGGGTCCCCCCACTAGCGGGGGTACCCGTGAGCAGTTCTTC. Translated: CASSLQGPPTSGGTREQFF.

The chain carries TRBV7-9 and TRBJ1-5; tentative D call: TRBD1 (5 bases). From germline, CDR1 is SEHNR and CDR2 FQNEAQ (reference sequence). V lost 1 base and J 6 bases, leaving 13 bases between the germline ends. The CDR3 consists of 15 residues. CDR3 coding DNA: TGTGCCAGCAGCTTAGGGGAGGGGAAGGGTCAGCCCCAGCATTTT. Translated, it gives CASSLGEGKGQPQHF.

The rearrangement uses TRBV19 and TRBJ2-1, with 11 bases matching TRBD2. This CDR3 spans 17 amino acids. The germline V gene has CDR1 LNHDA and CDR2 SQIVND (reference sequence). V was clipped by 6 bases and J by 8 bases; unmatched bases: 15. CDR3 protein: CASSLLAGGVSRDEQFF. Written as DNA, the CDR3 is TGTGCCAGTAGCCTGCTAGCGGGGGGTGTGTCTAGGGATGAGCAGTTCTTC.

V is TRBV7-2 and J is TRBJ2-2; no definite D call. The CDR3 is 11 amino acids. V dropped 4 bases and J dropped 7 bases, with 4 bases sitting between them. Germline CDR1 is SGHTA and CDR2 is FQGNSA. The CDR3 protein is CASSSGGELFF. The DNA of the CDR3 is TGTGCCAGCAGCTCGGGCGGGGAGCTGTTTTTT. Full variable domain (missing parts from reference TRBV7-2 and TRBJ2-2): GAGVSQSPSNKVTEKGKDVELRCDPISGHTALYWYRQSLGQGLEFLIYFQGNSAPDKSGLPSDRFSAERTGGSVSTLTIQRTQQEDSAVYLCASSSGGELFFGEGSRLTVL.

The V call is TRBV7-9, the J call TRBJ1-4; tentatively, D is TRBD1 (6 bases). The ends were cut back, 5 bases at V and 0 bases at J, with 13 bases in the middle. In germline, CDR1 is SEHNR, CDR2 FQNEAQ (reference sequence). CDR3 length: 16 amino acids. The CDR3 coding sequence is TGTGCCAGCAGCCCCCCACAGGGAGCAACTAATGAAAAACTGTTTTTT. Protein product: CASSPPQGATNEKLFF.

The chain is built from TRBV3-1 (or the pseudogene TRBV3-2) and TRBJ1-4; possibly TRBD1 for D (6 bases). Per the germline V gene, CDR1 is LGHDT and CDR2 is YNNKEL (reference sequence). V dropped 0 bases and J dropped 6 bases, with 29 bases sitting between them. The CDR3 consists of 21 residues. Here the CDR3 DNA reads TGTGCCAGCAGCCAAGACCCCCGGCGGGGGGCTCCTGGGTCGCGGGATGAAAAACTGTTTTTT. Translation: CASSQDPRRGAPGSRDEKLFF.

The genes are TRBV28 and TRBJ2-7; 7 positions agree with TRBD1. The length of the CDR3 is 17 residues. J was trimmed by 6 bases and V by 1 base; bases with no gene match: 15. Per germline, CDR1 MDHEN and CDR2 SYDVKM. CDR3 in DNA: TGTGCCAGCAGTTTATTACAGGGGATCTCGATACCCATCGAGCAGTACTTC. Translated, it gives CASSLLQGISIPIEQYF.

This clone has just one count. The chain has TRBV28 and TRBJ2-5; D is perhaps TRBD1 (6 bases). The germline V gene encodes CDR1 MDHEN and CDR2 SYDVKM. This CDR3 has 13 residues. Between the trimmed V and J ends, which lost 6 bases and 3 bases, there was a span of 11 bases. The CDR3 region has the DNA TGTGCCAGCAGATTCACAGGGAAAGAGACCCAGTACTTC. This codes for CASRFTGKETQYF.

The genes are TRBV28 and TRBJ1-2; D remains unclear. Germline V gene data show CDR1 as MDHEN and CDR2 as SYDVKM. The V and J ends lost 5 bases and 6 bases respectively, with 16 bases between them. This CDR3 has 14 amino acids. The CDR3 reads CASSRGKGQNGYTF. The CDR3 DNA follows: TGTGCCAGCAGTCGGGGTAAGGGCCAGAATGGCTACACCTTC.

This clone appeared once. This chain links TRBV11-2 with TRBJ1-6, with a tentative D call TRBD1 (5 bases). Trimming took 0 bases from V and 6 from J, leaving 6 bases between them. Germline assignment: CDR1 SGHAT and CDR2 FQNNGV. CDR3 length: 14 amino acids. This CDR3 is CASSLEGGNSPLHF. The CDR3 bases are TGTGCCAGCAGCTTAGAGGGGGGTAATTCACCCCTCCACTTT.

The rearrangement joins TRBV20-1 to TRBJ2-5; D is undetermined. This CDR3 is 14 amino acids long. Germline lookup yields CDR1 DFQATT and CDR2 SNEGSKA (reference sequence). With 3 bases removed from V and 0 bases from J, the gap between germline ends came to 11 bases. The CDR3 reads CSASRPYDQETQYF. CDR3 nucleotide sequence: TGCAGTGCTAGTCGTCCCTATGACCAAGAGACCCAGTACTTC.

In DNA, the CDR3 is TGTGCCAGCAGTACGGGACAGGGGTCCTACGAGCAGTACTTC. This translates into CASSTGQGSYEQYF. This rearrangement joins TRBV28 to TRBJ2-7; 10 bases match TRBD1. The CDR3 consists of 14 residues. Unmatched junction bases numbered 2, after V lost 5 bases and J lost 1 base. Germline V lookup: CDR1 MDHEN, CDR2 SYDVKM.

The chain joins TRBV6-5 to TRBJ2-1, with 13 bases lining up with TRBD2. Germline assignment: CDR1 MNHEY and CDR2 SVGAGI. V shed 5 bases and J 8 bases; nucleotides not matched to a gene: 6. The CDR3 contains 15 residues. CDR3: CASSRLAGGGDEQFF. CDR3 DNA sequence: TGTGCCAGCAGTCGACTAGCGGGGGGCGGGGATGAGCAGTTCTTC.

In its sample, this clone was seen a few times. The chain is built from TRBV11-3 and TRBJ2-6, with D perhaps matching TRBD2 (7 bases). The CDR3 loop spans 19 amino acids. Germline V gene sequence: CDR1 SGHNT, CDR2 YENEEA. V lost 6 bases to trimming and J lost 0 bases, with 21 bases between them. CDR3 protein: CASSHTIRGAFSGANVLTF. CDR3 nucleotides: TGTGCCAGCAGTCATACCATCCGGGGGGCCTTCTCTGGGGCCAACGTCCTGACTTTC.

The chain carries TRBV20-1 and TRBJ1-6; D perhaps matches TRBD1 (5 bases). The CDR3 covers 14 residues. Trimming took off 3 bases at V and 7 bases at J, with 13 bases between the two ends. The germline CDR1 and CDR2 sequences are DFQATT and SNEGSKA (reference sequence). The CDR3 DNA reads TGCAGTGCTAGTTTTGGGGGGATAAATTCACCCCTCCACTTT. Translating gives CSASFGGINSPLHF.

The chain combines TRBV30 with TRBJ1-1, with D perhaps matching TRBD1 (5 bases). The CDR3 length is 15 residues. V gave up 1 base and J gave up 3 bases, with 15 bases separating them. Germline lookup yields CDR1 GTSNPN and CDR2 SVGIG (reference sequence). This CDR3 is CAWSEPGKGYTEAFF. The CDR3 nucleotides are TGTGCCTGGAGTGAGCCAGGGAAGGGGTACACTGAAGCTTTCTTT.

V and J are TRBV28 and TRBJ1-5; a weak D match, TRBD1 (5 bases). This CDR3 spans 14 amino acids. CDR1 MDHEN and CDR2 SYDVKM come from the germline V gene. The V and J ends lost 7 bases and 1 base respectively, with 11 bases between them. CDR3 bases: TGTGCCAGCACGTGGGGGGTCAGCAATCAGCCCCAGCATTTT. Protein: CASTWGVSNQPQHF.